This TCR beta chain was documented in a study of blood T cells in healthy people across ages. Study in general: Capture via template switching afforded approximately one barcoded beta molecule per two T cells.

Per-sample PBMC isolation yielded at least 7 million cells. With each sample, at least 5.5 micrograms of total RNA were extracted. There are 14 residues in the CDR3. Germline V gives CDR1 SQVTM, CDR2 ANQGSEA. Sample-barcoded 5' priming and a J-beta primer mix drove a second PCR of roughly 7 to 11 cycles. TCRdb reprocessed the 5' RACE reads via MiXCR and lists one record per CDR3 protein. The sample shows over 600,000 distinct CDR3 sequences, about half of them seen only once. The TCR originated in an elderly man in good health. The chain uses TRBV29-1 and TRBJ2-4, with TRBD1 matching over 7 bases. The closer fit of TRBJ2-7 to the DNA end suggests the J call may be wrong. The sample was blood. As DNA, the CDR3 is TGCAGCGTCCTGGCTAGGGGGCCAATCTACGAGCAGTACTTC. Protein sequence: CSVLARGPIYEQYF.